A selection of T cell receptor beta chains follows, all from one sample in a study of cytomegalovirus exposure and HLA in healthy donors. Repertoires were generated with immunoSEQ multiplex PCR, while TCRdb's copy carries only in-frame clones and drops some. The sample lists some 170,000 clones, 55% to 75% seen once, with about 2.5% in the top ten. The sequencing input was PBMCs. Receptors originate from a human donor in good health. CDR3s include the opening cysteine and the closing phenylalanine or tryptophan. The order of the fields is D gene, J gene, clone size, V gene, CDR3 DNA, CDR3 protein. A D gene is named only where the DNA matches it firmly. The size of a clone is reported for some rows only, either as once, few or many, or as a class for expanded clones.

D gene: -; J gene: TRBJ1-3; clone size: -; V gene: TRBV9; CDR3 DNA: TGTGCCAGCAGCAGGGTACAGGGCTCTGGAAACACCATATATTTT; CDR3 protein: CASSRVQGSGNTIYF
D gene: -; J gene: TRBJ1-2; clone size: -; V gene: TRBV19; CDR3 DNA: TGTGCCAGTAGTATGAGGAACTATGGCTACACCTTC; CDR3 protein: CASSMRNYGYTF
D gene: -; J gene: TRBJ2-3; clone size: -; V gene: TRBV10-1; CDR3 DNA: TGCGCCAGCAGTGAGTCCGGGGGACCCCCCACAGATACGCAGTATTTT; CDR3 protein: CASSESGGPPTDTQYF
D gene: TRBD1; J gene: TRBJ1-5; clone size: -; V gene: TRBV7-2; CDR3 DNA: TGTGCCAGCAGCTCAGGGACAGCCCATAGCAATCAGCCCCAGCATTTT; CDR3 protein: CASSSGTAHSNQPQHF
D gene: -; J gene: TRBJ2-1; clone size: -; V gene: TRBV5-6; CDR3 DNA: TGTGCCAGCAGCTCGGACGGGAGAATGTCCTACAATGAGCAGTTCTTC; CDR3 protein: CASSSDGRMSYNEQFF
D gene: -; J gene: TRBJ1-2; clone size: once; V gene: TRBV7-8; CDR3 DNA: TGTGCCAGCAGCCCGGGACTCGTCTATGGCTACACCTTC; CDR3 protein: CASSPGLVYGYTF
D gene: TRBD1; J gene: TRBJ2-7; clone size: -; V gene: TRBV5-1; CDR3 DNA: TGCGCCAGCAGCGCGGGACAGGGGGTATCCGAGCAGTACTTC; CDR3 protein: CASSAGQGVSEQYF
D gene: -; J gene: TRBJ2-1; clone size: -; V gene: TRBV7-9; CDR3 DNA: TGTGCCAGCAGCTTATTGTTACTAACCCCCTCCTACAATGAGCAGTTCTTC; CDR3 protein: CASSLLLLTPSYNEQFF
D gene: -; J gene: TRBJ2-3; clone size: -; V gene: TRBV7-2; CDR3 DNA: TGTGCCAGCAGCTTGTTGGGGGCCGGACCCACAGATACGCAGTATTTT; CDR3 protein: CASSLLGAGPTDTQYF
D gene: -; J gene: TRBJ2-2; clone size: few; V gene: TRBV5-6; CDR3 DNA: TGTGCCAGCAGCTTGGGACAGGAGGCTTGGGAGCTGTTTTTT; CDR3 protein: CASSLGQEAWELFF
D gene: -; J gene: TRBJ2-7; clone size: -; V gene: TRBV12-5; CDR3 DNA: TGTGCTAGTGGTTTGGTAGTGACGGGCCCTGAGGGCGAGCAGTACTTC; CDR3 protein: CASGLVVTGPEGEQYF
D gene: -; J gene: TRBJ1-5; clone size: -; V gene: TRBV27; CDR3 DNA: TGTGCCAGCAGTTTTTCGGGTAGCAATCAGCCCCAGCATTTT; CDR3 protein: CASSFSGSNQPQHF
D gene: TRBD1; J gene: TRBJ2-3; clone size: -; V gene: TRBV7-2; CDR3 DNA: TGTGCCAGCAGCTGGGGACAGGGTGAGGCGGATACGCAGTATTTT; CDR3 protein: CASSWGQGEADTQYF
D gene: -; J gene: TRBJ1-3; clone size: -; V gene: TRBV5-1; CDR3 DNA: TGCGCCAGCAGCTTGGTTACAGGTGAGGCTGGAAACACCATATATTTT; CDR3 protein: CASSLVTGEAGNTIYF
D gene: -; J gene: TRBJ2-3; clone size: -; V gene: TRBV5-4; CDR3 DNA: TGTGCCAGCAACAGGGACAAGCTACTCACAGATACGCAGTATTTT; CDR3 protein: CASNRDKLLTDTQYF
D gene: -; J gene: TRBJ1-1; clone size: few; V gene: TRBV7-3; CDR3 DNA: TGTGCCAGCAGCTTACAGGGGTCGAGCACTGAAGCTTTCTTT; CDR3 protein: CASSLQGSSTEAFF
D gene: -; J gene: TRBJ2-6; clone size: few; V gene: TRBV4-3; CDR3 DNA: TGCGCCAGCAGCCAAGGCCCTATTGGGGCCAACGTCCTGACTTTC; CDR3 protein: CASSQGPIGANVLTF
D gene: -; J gene: TRBJ2-7; clone size: -; V gene: TRBV11-2; CDR3 DNA: TGTGCCAGCAGCTTAGGCGCGGCCTACGAGCAGTACTTC; CDR3 protein: CASSLGAAYEQYF
D gene: TRBD1; J gene: TRBJ2-7; clone size: -; V gene: TRBV19; CDR3 DNA: TGTGCCAGTAGTGCTGGGACAGGGCGAGTCTACGAGCAGTACTTC; CDR3 protein: CASSAGTGRVYEQYF
D gene: TRBD1; J gene: TRBJ2-7; clone size: -; V gene: TRBV7-9; CDR3 DNA: TGTGCCAGCAGCTTAACCGGGACAGGGGGGTTAGACGAGCAGTACTTC; CDR3 protein: CASSLTGTGGLDEQYF
D gene: -; J gene: TRBJ1-2; clone size: few; V gene: TRBV19; CDR3 DNA: TGTGCCAGTAGAATCAGGGGACCTCATGGCTACACCTTC; CDR3 protein: CASRIRGPHGYTF
D gene: TRBD1; J gene: TRBJ1-5; clone size: -; V gene: TRBV7-2; CDR3 DNA: TGTGCCAGCAGCTTAGGTGGGGGACAGGGGTATCAGCCCCAGCATTTT; CDR3 protein: CASSLGGGQGYQPQHF
D gene: -; J gene: TRBJ1-5; clone size: -; V gene: TRBV9; CDR3 DNA: TGTGCCAGCAGCCCGCAGGGTGTTGGCAATCAGCCCCAGCATTTT; CDR3 protein: CASSPQGVGNQPQHF
D gene: TRBD1; J gene: TRBJ2-1; clone size: -; V gene: TRBV4-1; CDR3 DNA: TGCGCCAGCAGCCCTTCTCGGACAGGGGGCACCTCCGAGCAGTTCTTC; CDR3 protein: CASSPSRTGGTSEQFF
D gene: -; J gene: TRBJ2-6; clone size: few; V gene: TRBV19; CDR3 DNA: TGTGCCAGTAGTCCCCTCGGGGGGCGAGCTGGGGCCAACGTCCTGACTTTC; CDR3 protein: CASSPLGGRAGANVLTF
D gene: -; J gene: TRBJ1-2; clone size: -; V gene: TRBV6-6; CDR3 DNA: TGTGCCAGCAGTGTGGACGGGGATATGCTCGGCTACACCTTC; CDR3 protein: CASSVDGDMLGYTF
D gene: -; J gene: TRBJ2-1; clone size: -; V gene: TRBV5-1; CDR3 DNA: TGCGCCAGCAGCTTGGCACCGGGACACCATTACTCCTACAATGAGCAGTTCTTC; CDR3 protein: CASSLAPGHHYSYNEQFF